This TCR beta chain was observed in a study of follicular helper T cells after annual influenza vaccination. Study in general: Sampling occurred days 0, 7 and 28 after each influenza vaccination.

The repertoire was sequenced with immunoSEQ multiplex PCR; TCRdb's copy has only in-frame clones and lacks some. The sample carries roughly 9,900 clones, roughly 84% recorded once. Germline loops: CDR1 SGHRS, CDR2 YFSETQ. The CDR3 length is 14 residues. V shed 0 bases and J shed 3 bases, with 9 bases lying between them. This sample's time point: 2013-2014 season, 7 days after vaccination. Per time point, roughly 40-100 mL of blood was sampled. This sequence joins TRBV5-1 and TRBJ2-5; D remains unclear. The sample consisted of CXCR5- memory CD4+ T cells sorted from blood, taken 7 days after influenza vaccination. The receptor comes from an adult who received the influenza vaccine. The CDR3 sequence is CASSLGPRKETQYF. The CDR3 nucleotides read TGCGCCAGCAGCTTGGGCCCGAGGAAAGAGACCCAGTACTTC.